The 10 T cell receptor beta chains below come from one sample, sequenced in a study of blood T cell repertoires in COVID-19. This table comes from immunoSEQ multiplex PCR, and its TCRdb copy is limited to in-frame clones, with some not included. The sample carries almost 300,000 clones, roughly 86% recorded once. Source material: peripheral blood. The receptors derive from a man aged 65-85 years with acute or convalescent COVID-19.

This sequence joins TRBV5-3 and TRBJ2-1; 14 bases align to TRBD2. TRBV5-3 is given ORF status, its function remaining uncertain. CDR3 size: 18 residues. With 10 bases clipped from V and 1 base from J, the junction kept 13 bases outside the gene matches. The CDR3 region is CAGALTSGGAWSYNEQFF. CDR3 in DNA: TGTGCCGGAGCACTGACTAGCGGGGGGGCCTGGTCCTACAATGAGCAGTTCTTC.

The chain is built from TRBV24-1 and TRBJ1-1, with 7 positions matching TRBD1. CDR3 length equals 15 residues. The V gene's germline CDR1 is KGHDR and CDR2 SFDVKD. Trimming removed 3 bases from V and 4 bases from J; junction bases left unmatched: 7. As DNA, the CDR3 is TGTGCCACCAGTGATCCCCGACAGGGAGGCACTGAAGCTTTCTTT. It is translated as CATSDPRQGGTEAFF.

CDR3 sequence reads: CASSEAMTVNQPQHF. In DNA, the CDR3 is TGTGCCAGCAGTGAAGCTATGACAGTCAATCAGCCCCAGCATTTT. This chain connects TRBV6-1 to TRBJ1-5; maybe TRBD1 (5 bases). The CDR3 is 15 residues long. The V end was cut by 0 bases, the J end by 3 bases, with 9 bases between. Germline CDR1 and CDR2: MNHNS and SASEGT.

The chain recombines TRBV4-3 with TRBJ1-6, with 8 bases that match TRBD1. Trimming removed 0 bases from V and 10 bases from J; junction bases left unmatched: 5. Germline loops: CDR1 LGHNA, CDR2 YSLEER. The CDR3 loop spans 15 amino acids. CDR3: CASSQDRTGNSPLHF. CDR3 sequence (DNA): TGCGCCAGCAGCCAAGATCGGACAGGGAACTCACCCCTCCACTTT.

The V and J genes are TRBV4-2 and TRBJ2-7; D perhaps matches TRBD1 (7 bases). This CDR3 region has 15 residues. CDR1 LGHNA and CDR2 YNFKEQ come from the germline V gene. V lost 0 bases and J lost 1, with 10 bases in between. The CDR3 region is CASSQDRGASYEQYF. The CDR3 DNA follows: TGTGCCAGCAGCCAAGACAGGGGGGCATCCTACGAGCAGTACTTC.

CDR3 region: CASSLPGLAGGDTGELFF. The DNA of the CDR3 is TGCGCCAGCAGCCTCCCGGGACTAGCGGGGGGGGACACCGGGGAGCTGTTTTTT. The rearrangement joins TRBV4-1 to TRBJ2-2; 16 nucleotides align to TRBD2. CDR1 is MGHRA, CDR2 YSYEKL, per germline. CDR3 length equals 18 residues. With V trimmed by 4 bases and J by 3 bases, 5 bases remained unmatched.

The chain uses TRBV19 and TRBJ1-3; a possible D gene is TRBD1 (6 bases). The CDR3 totals 15 residues. Germline loops: CDR1 LNHDA, CDR2 SQIVND (reference sequence). V gave up 5 bases and J gave up 0 bases, with 11 bases separating them. The CDR3 loop is CASSADRSSGNTIYF. The CDR3 DNA follows: TGTGCCAGTAGTGCCGACAGGAGCTCTGGAAACACCATATATTTT. Looking up the rest from reference TRBV19 and TRBJ1-3 gives the full variable domain: DGGITQSPKYLFRKEGQNVTLSCEQNLNHDAMYWYRQDPGQGLRLIYYSQIVNDFQKGDIAEGYSVSREKKESFPLTVTSAQKNPTAFYLCASSADRSSGNTIYFGEGSWLTVV.

The rearrangement links TRBV3-1 (or the pseudogene TRBV3-2) to TRBJ1-1; possible D gene TRBD1, 5 bases. Germline loops: CDR1 LGHDT, CDR2 YNNKEL (reference sequence). This CDR3 is built from 13 residues. Trimming cost V 6 bases and J 11 bases, with 19 bases left between them. CDR3 sequence (DNA): TGTGCCAGCAGTGCCGACCCGGGTAGGGGCGCTTTCTTT. This translates into CASSADPGRGAFF.

CDR3 sequence: CASSIGGSTNEKLFF. Written as DNA, the CDR3 is TGTGCCAGTAGTATTGGTGGCTCAACTAATGAAAAACTGTTTTTT. This rearrangement joins TRBV19 to TRBJ1-4; D is undetermined. The CDR3 loop spans 15 amino acids. The ends were cut back, 3 bases at V and 0 bases at J, with 8 bases in the middle. Germline loops: CDR1 LNHDA, CDR2 SQIVND (reference sequence).

The rearrangement uses TRBV24-1 and TRBJ1-4, with TRBD1 identical over 9 bases. The CDR3 sequence is 17 residues long. The V gene's germline CDR1 is KGHDR and CDR2 SFDVKD. With 4 bases clipped from V and 3 bases from J, the junction kept 8 bases outside the gene matches. The CDR3 loop is CATSEGGQGTPNEKLFF. For the CDR3, the DNA is TGTGCCACCAGTGAAGGGGGACAGGGAACACCTAATGAAAAACTGTTTTTT.